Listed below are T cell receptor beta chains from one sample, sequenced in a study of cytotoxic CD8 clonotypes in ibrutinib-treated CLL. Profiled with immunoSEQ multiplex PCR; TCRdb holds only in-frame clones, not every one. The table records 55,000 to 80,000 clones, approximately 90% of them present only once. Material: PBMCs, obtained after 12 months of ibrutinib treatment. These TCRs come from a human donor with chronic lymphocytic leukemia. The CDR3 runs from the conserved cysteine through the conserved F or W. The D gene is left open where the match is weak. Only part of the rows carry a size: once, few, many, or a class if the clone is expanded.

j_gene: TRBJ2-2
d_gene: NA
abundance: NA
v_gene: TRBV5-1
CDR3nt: TGCGCCAGCAGCTTGGAAGAGGAGGGGGAGCTGTTTTTT
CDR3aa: CASSLEEEGELFF

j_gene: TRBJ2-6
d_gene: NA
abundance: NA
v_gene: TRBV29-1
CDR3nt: TGCAGCGTAGCAGGGTCTGGGGCCAACGTCCTGACTTTC
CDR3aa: CSVAGSGANVLTF

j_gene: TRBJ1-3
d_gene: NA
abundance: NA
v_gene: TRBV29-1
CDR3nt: TGCAGCGCCGGGACTGTCTCTGGAAACACCATATATTTT
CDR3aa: CSAGTVSGNTIYF

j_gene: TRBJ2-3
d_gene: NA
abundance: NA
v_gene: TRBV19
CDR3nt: TGTGCCAGTAGCCACCTAGCGAGCACAGATACGCAGTATTTT
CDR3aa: CASSHLASTDTQYF

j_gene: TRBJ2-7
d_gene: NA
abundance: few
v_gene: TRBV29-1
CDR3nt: TGCAGCGTTGAAGATTGGACTCCGAGCTCCTACGAGCAGTACTTC
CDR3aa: CSVEDWTPSSYEQYF

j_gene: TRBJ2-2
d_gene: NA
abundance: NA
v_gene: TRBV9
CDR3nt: TGTGCCAGCAGCGTAGTAGGCGGGATGGGGAACACCGGGGAGCTGTTTTTT
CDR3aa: CASSVVGGMGNTGELFF

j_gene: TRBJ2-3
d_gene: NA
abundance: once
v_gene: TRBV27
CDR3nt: TGTGCCAGCAGTTTATCGAATACGCAGTATTTT
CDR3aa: CASSLSNTQYF

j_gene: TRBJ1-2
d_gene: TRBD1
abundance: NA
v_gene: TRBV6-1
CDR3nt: TGTGCCAGCAGGAACCCAGGGGGTTTCGGCTACACCTTC
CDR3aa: CASRNPGGFGYTF

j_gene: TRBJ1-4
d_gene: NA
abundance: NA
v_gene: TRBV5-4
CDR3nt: TGTGCCAGCAGCTTGTTCGATTGGGAGAATGAAAAACTGTTTTTT
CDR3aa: CASSLFDWENEKLFF

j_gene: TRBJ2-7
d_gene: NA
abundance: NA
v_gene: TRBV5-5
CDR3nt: TGTGCCAGCAGCTTGGATCTGGGGAGCTCCTACGAGCAGTACTTC
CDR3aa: CASSLDLGSSYEQYF

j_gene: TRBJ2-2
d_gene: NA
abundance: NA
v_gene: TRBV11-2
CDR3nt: TGTGCCAGCAGCCCCTGGGAGCGCCTGTTTTTT
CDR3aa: CASSPWERLFF

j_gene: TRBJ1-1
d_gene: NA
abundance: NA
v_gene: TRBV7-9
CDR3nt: TGTGCCAGCAGCTCCCAGCCAGAGAGATTTGAAGCTTTCTTT
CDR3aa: CASSSQPERFEAFF

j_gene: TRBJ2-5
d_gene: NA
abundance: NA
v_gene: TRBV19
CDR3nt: TGTGCCAGTCGCGGAGTGTACCAAGAGACCCAGTACTTC
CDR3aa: CASRGVYQETQYF

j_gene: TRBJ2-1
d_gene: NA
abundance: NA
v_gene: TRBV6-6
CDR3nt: TGTGCCAGCAGTTACAGGGTAGATGAGCAGTTCTTC
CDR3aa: CASSYRVDEQFF

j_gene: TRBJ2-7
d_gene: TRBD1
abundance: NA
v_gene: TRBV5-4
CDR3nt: TGTGCCAGCAGCTTTTGGCCAGGGGGAAACGAGCAGTACTTC
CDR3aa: CASSFWPGGNEQYF

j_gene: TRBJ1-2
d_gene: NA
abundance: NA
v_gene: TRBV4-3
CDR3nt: TGCGCCAGCAGCCAAGATAGCCAGGCGAACTATGGCTACACCTTC
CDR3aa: CASSQDSQANYGYTF

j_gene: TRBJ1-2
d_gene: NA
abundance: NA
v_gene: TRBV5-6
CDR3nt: TGTGCCAGCAGCTTGTCCTACGGGGTTAATGGCTACACCTTC
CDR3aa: CASSLSYGVNGYTF

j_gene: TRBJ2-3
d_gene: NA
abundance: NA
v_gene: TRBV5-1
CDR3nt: TGCGCCAGCAGCTTGGTGGATATCCGAACAGATACGCAGTATTTT
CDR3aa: CASSLVDIRTDTQYF

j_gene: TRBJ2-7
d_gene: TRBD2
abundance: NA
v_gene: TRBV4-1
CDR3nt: TGCGCCAGCAGCCTCCTTCCGGGACTAGCGAGAAACTACGAGCAGTACTTC
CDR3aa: CASSLLPGLARNYEQYF

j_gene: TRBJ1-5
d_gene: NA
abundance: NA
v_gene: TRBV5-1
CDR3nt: TGCGCCAGCAGCCCCTACGGGGAAACTAGCAATCAGCCCCAGCATTTT
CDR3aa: CASSPYGETSNQPQHF

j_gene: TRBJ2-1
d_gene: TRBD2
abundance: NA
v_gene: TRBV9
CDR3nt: TGTGCCAGCAGCGTAGTTGCTAGCGGGAGGGCCGCCTACAATGAGCAGTTCTTC
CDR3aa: CASSVVASGRAAYNEQFF

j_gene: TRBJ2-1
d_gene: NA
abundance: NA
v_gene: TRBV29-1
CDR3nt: TGCAGCGTTGGACTACTTGCCGCTAATGAGCAGTTCTTC
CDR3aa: CSVGLLAANEQFF

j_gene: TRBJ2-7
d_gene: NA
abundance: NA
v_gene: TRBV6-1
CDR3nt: TGTGCCAGCAGTGCGTGGGACTCCCCGGGCTACGAGCAGTACTTC
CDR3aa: CASSAWDSPGYEQYF

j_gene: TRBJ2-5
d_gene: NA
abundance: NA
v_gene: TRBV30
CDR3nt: TGTGCCTGGAGTGCCTCTTTCGCGACCCAGTACTTC
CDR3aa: CAWSASFATQYF

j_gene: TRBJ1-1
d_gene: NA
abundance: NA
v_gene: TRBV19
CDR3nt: TGTGCCAGTAGTAGGACCCACAGGGACACTGAAGCTTTCTTT
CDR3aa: CASSRTHRDTEAFF

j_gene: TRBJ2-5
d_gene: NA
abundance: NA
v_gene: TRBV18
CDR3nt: TGTGCCAGCTCACCTAACCCGCCGGGTGGCGGACAAGAGACCCAGTACTTC
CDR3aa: CASSPNPPGGGQETQYF

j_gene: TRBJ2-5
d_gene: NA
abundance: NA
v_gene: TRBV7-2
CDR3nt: TGTGCCAGCAGCTTAGAGACCCAGTACTTC
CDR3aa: CASSLETQYF